This T cell receptor beta chain appears in the sequencing data of a study of vaccination and CD4 T cells after COVID-19. Study-wide background: Each control was exposed to a CEFX pool, an HIV-1 Nef pool, or no peptide at all.

The treatment here: approximately nine-day PBMC culture with coronavirus spike peptide pools or control peptides (ViraFEST assay). The CDR3 contains 13 residues. Unmatched junction bases numbered 1, after V lost 3 bases and J lost 2 bases. In germline, CDR1 is SQVTM, CDR2 ANQGSEA. This clonotype was recorded a few times. What it recognizes is unknown. With the Oncomine TCR Beta short-read assay, DNA from cultured CD4+ T cells was sequenced. CD4+ T cells were cultured, and genomic DNA was extracted from them. TCRdb re-derived calls from the PCR reads in MiXCR, one entry per CDR3 protein. The table has about 19,000 distinct CDR3 sequences, around 80% seen once. Whole-study results and caveats: Among those convalescent, a median around 89% of reactive clones emerged solely post-vaccination.

The source is a human donor who received a COVID-19 vaccine. The chain combines TRBV29-1 with TRBJ2-7; 10 bases match TRBD1. The specimen was CD4+ T cells from blood, cultured in vitro, collected after SARS-CoV-2 vaccination. This CDR3 reads CSVEDRGAYEQYF. The CDR3, as DNA: TGCAGCGTTGAGGACAGGGGGGCCTACGAGCAGTACTTC.